The 17 T cell receptor beta chains below come from one sample, sequenced in a study of shared clonotypes between healthy human individuals. Profiled with immunoSEQ multiplex PCR; TCRdb holds only in-frame clones, not every one. This table holds over 2 million clones, 95% found once. Source material: naive CD4+ T cells sorted from blood. The subset was: CD45RA+ positively selected. The receptors were gathered from a man aged 18 to 30 in good health.

The chain joins TRBV30 to TRBJ2-7, with TRBD1 as a possible D gene (7 bases). Germline assignment: CDR1 GTSNPN and CDR2 SVGIG (reference sequence). Deletions cut 2 bases from V and 1 base from J, with 18 bases between. This CDR3 contains 16 residues. The CDR3 nucleotides read TGTGCCTGGAGTATAAACTGGGCAGGGGGGTCCTACGAGCAGTACTTC. Its protein product is CAWSINWAGGSYEQYF.

This rearrangement joins TRBV7-9 to TRBJ2-1; 7 positions agree with TRBD2. V shed 5 bases and J 1 base; nucleotides not matched to a gene: 8. The CDR3 has 16 residues. The germline V gene has CDR1 SEHNR and CDR2 FQNEAQ (reference sequence). CDR3 DNA: TGTGCCAGCAGCCCCCGCGGGGGAGTATCCTACAATGAGCAGTTCTTC. It yields the protein CASSPRGGVSYNEQFF.

The chain carries TRBV6-1 and TRBJ2-7; tentative D call: TRBD2 (5 bases). With 4 bases removed from V and 0 bases from J, the gap between germline ends came to 13 bases. Germline values: CDR1 MNHNS, CDR2 SASEGT. The CDR3 spans 15 residues. The CDR3 nucleotides read TGTGCCAGCAGTGGATTGGACGGGATCTCCTACGAGCAGTACTTC. As protein: CASSGLDGISYEQYF.

The chain is built from TRBV5-1 and TRBJ1-2, with 7 bases aligning to TRBD1. Germline loops: CDR1 SGHRS, CDR2 YFSETQ. The length of the CDR3 is 17 residues. J was trimmed by 2 bases and V by 3 bases; bases with no gene match: 13. CDR3 sequence: CASSSTGQERPNYGYTF. The CDR3 DNA reads TGCGCCAGCAGCTCGACCGGACAGGAACGACCAAACTATGGCTACACCTTC. The variable domain in full, with the rest retrieved from reference TRBV5-1 and TRBJ1-2, is KAGVTQTPRYLIKTRGQQVTLSCSPISGHRSVSWYQQTPGQGLQFLFEYFSETQRNKGNFPGRFSGRQFSNSRSEMNVSTLELGDSALYLCASSSTGQERPNYGYTFGSGTRLTVV.

The chain joins TRBV6-1 to TRBJ2-2; D call uncertain. V lost 10 bases to trimming and J lost 1 base, with 16 bases between them. The germline CDR1 and CDR2 sequences are MNHNS and SASEGT. The CDR3 length is 15 residues. In nucleotides, the CDR3 is TGTGCCACCACACTCGGACCCTTGAACACCGGGGAGCTGTTTTTT. It encodes CATTLGPLNTGELFF.

The J gene is TRBJ2-7, the V gene TRBV5-4, with D perhaps TRBD1 or TRBD2 (6 bases each). Germline loops: CDR1 SGHNT, CDR2 YYREEE (reference sequence). The CDR3 runs 16 residues. The ends were cut back, 3 bases at V and 4 bases at J, with 20 bases in the middle. CDR3: CASSSEGGRSLYEQYF. Written as DNA, the CDR3 is TGTGCCAGCAGCTCCGAGGGGGGTCGGTCGTTGTACGAGCAGTACTTC.

The chain combines TRBV28 with TRBJ1-6; 10 bases map to TRBD1. The CDR3 runs 14 residues. V shed 6 bases, J shed 8 bases, and the junction held 4 bases outside the gene matches. Germline V CDR1 and CDR2: MDHEN, SYDVKM. The DNA of the CDR3 is TGTGCCAGCAGATGGACAGGGGGTTATTCACCCCTCCACTTT. Protein product: CASRWTGGYSPLHF.

This sequence joins TRBV6-5 and TRBJ2-3, with D hard to call. Trimming took 8 bases from V and 5 from J, leaving 8 bases between them. The CDR3 is 11 amino acids. Germline V gene data show CDR1 as MNHEY and CDR2 as SVGAGI. The chain's CDR3 is CASGVGDTQYF. For the CDR3, the DNA is TGTGCCAGCGGGGTCGGAGATACGCAGTATTTT.

The CDR3, as DNA: TGTGCCAGTAGTTTGGCGGGAGGCCCGACGTCCTACGAGCAGTACTTC. Its protein product is CASSLAGGPTSYEQYF. The V and J genes are TRBV19 and TRBJ2-7, with TRBD2 identical over 8 bases. V shed 5 bases, J shed 1 base, and the junction held 10 bases outside the gene matches. This CDR3 has 16 residues. Germline CDR1 and CDR2: LNHDA and SQIVND (reference sequence).

The chain carries TRBV19 and TRBJ2-5, with TRBD2 as a possible D gene (6 bases). Germline CDR1 reads LNHDA; CDR2 reads SQIVND (reference sequence). The CDR3 has 14 residues. With 3 bases removed from V and 4 bases from J, the gap between germline ends came to 12 bases. CDR3 sequence: CASSMTEGGETQYF. The CDR3 DNA reads TGTGCCAGTAGTATGACAGAGGGAGGAGAGACCCAGTACTTC.

The gene calls are TRBV30 and TRBJ2-3, with D maybe TRBD2 (6 bases). The germline V and J ends were trimmed by 4 bases and 0 bases, with 11 bases remaining between them. Germline lookup yields CDR1 GTSNPN and CDR2 SVGIG (reference sequence). The CDR3 runs to 14 residues. CDR3 amino acids: CAWTGESSTDTQYF. The CDR3 bases are TGTGCCTGGACGGGGGAATCTAGCACAGATACGCAGTATTTT.

The chain's CDR3 is CASSQQGAVEKLFF. The CDR3 DNA reads TGTGCCAGCAGTCAACAGGGGGCGGTTGAAAAACTGTTTTTT. The rearrangement links TRBV28 to TRBJ1-4, with 9 bases identical to TRBD1. Unmatched junction bases numbered 5, after V lost 5 bases and J lost 7 bases. Germline loops: CDR1 MDHEN, CDR2 SYDVKM. The CDR3 has 14 amino acids.

Only one count was recorded for this clone. The chain combines TRBV6-5 with TRBJ1-2; D remains ambiguous. CDR1 is MNHEY, CDR2 SVGAGI, per germline. There are 15 residues in the CDR3. The V end lost 0 bases, the J end lost 7 bases, and 15 bases lay between the germline ends. CDR3 DNA sequence: TGTGCCAGCAGTTACTCGAGGTGGCGGGTTGGTGGCTACACCTTC. This gives the protein CASSYSRWRVGGYTF.

The rearrangement uses TRBV5-4 and TRBJ2-5; D gene ambiguous. The CDR3 runs to 14 residues. Looked up from germline, CDR1 is SGHNT and CDR2 is YYREEE (reference sequence). V was trimmed by 1 base and J by 4 bases, leaving 11 bases between them. The CDR3 nucleotides read TGTGCCAGCAGCTTGCCCGGGTCCTTAGAGACCCAGTACTTC. This sequence encodes CASSLPGSLETQYF. The full variable domain, completed using reference TRBV5-4 and TRBJ2-5, is ETGVTQSPTHLIKTRGQQVTLRCSSQSGHNTVSWYQQALGQGPQFIFQYYREEENGRGNFPPRFSGLQFPNYSSELNVNALELDDSALYLCASSLPGSLETQYFGPGTRLLVL.

The rearrangement joins TRBV6-1 to TRBJ2-6; 7 bases agree with TRBD2. Per germline, CDR1 MNHNS and CDR2 SASEGT. The ends lost 6 bases at V and 1 base at J; junction bases unmatched: 3. CDR3 length: 15 amino acids. CDR3 nucleotide sequence: TGTGCCAGCAGGCGGGGAGGGTCTGGGGCCAACGTCCTGACTTTC. Protein: CASRRGGSGANVLTF.

As regards this clone: The identical CDR3 is also encoded by other nucleotide sequences in the sample. The chain has TRBV18 and TRBJ1-4; the D is unclear. The CDR3 contains 12 residues. Trimming pared 4 bases from V and 3 bases from J, leaving 3 bases between. Germline CDR1 is KGHSH and CDR2 is LQKENI. CDR3 residues: CASSRPNEKLFF. The DNA for the CDR3 is TGTGCCAGCTCACGTCCTAATGAAAAACTGTTTTTT.

As concerns this clone: A much larger clone lies a single base off, so this may be a read error. The same CDR3 is also encoded by other DNA sequences in this sample. CDR3: CASSENTEAFF. The CDR3, as DNA: TGTGCCAGCAGTGAGAACACTGAAGCTTTCTTT. The rearrangement joins TRBV28 to TRBJ1-1; D not certain. Germline assignment: CDR1 MDHEN and CDR2 SYDVKM. The CDR3 sequence is 11 residues long. Trimming cost V 5 bases and J 1 base, with 2 bases left between them.